A single sample gave rise to the 21 T cell receptor beta chains below, sequenced in a study of identical twins. TCRdb fed the 5' RACE reads into MiXCR, producing one record per CDR3 protein. The data hold 1.5 million to 2 million distinct CDR3 sequences, with less than 35% observed a single time. Material: cord blood. The source of these receptors is a newborn girl in good health.

This clonotype was recorded a few times. This sequence joins TRBV27 and TRBJ2-5; D is unresolved. Germline-derived CDR1 and CDR2 are MNHEY and SMNVEV (reference sequence). The CDR3 spans 13 residues. The V gene lost 4 bases and the J gene lost 3 bases, with 9 bases spanning the gap. DNA for the CDR3: TGTGCCAGCAGTTGGGGTGTCGAAGAGACCCAGTACTTC. This gives the protein CASSWGVEETQYF.

This clonotype showed up just a few times. This chain uses TRBV2 with TRBJ1-5; tentative D call: TRBD1 (5 bases). There are 15 residues in the CDR3. In germline, CDR1 is SNHLY, CDR2 FYNNEI. The V end was cut by 0 bases, the J end by 4 bases, with 10 bases between. CDR3 sequence reads: CASSEAGLRNQPQHF. The CDR3 DNA sequence: TGTGCCAGCAGTGAAGCGGGACTACGGAATCAGCCCCAGCATTTT. The full variable domain, in which reference TRBV2 and TRBJ1-5 provide the parts outside the CDR3, is EPEVTQTPSHQVTQMGQEVILRCVPISNHLYFYWYRQILGQKVEFLVSFYNNEISEKSEIFDDQFSVERPDGSNFTLKIRSTKLEDSAMYFCASSEAGLRNQPQHFGDGTRLSIL.

This clonotype was detected ten times or more. The CDR3 loop reads CSARDMTGSWGYGYTF. The CDR3 nucleotides read TGCAGTGCTAGAGATATGACAGGGAGCTGGGGCTATGGCTACACCTTC. The V call is TRBV20-1, the J call TRBJ1-2; TRBD1 aligns across 7 bases. CDR3 length: 16 amino acids. The junction had 11 bases not matched to a gene; V was cut back by 0 bases and J by 4 bases. Germline loops: CDR1 DFQATT, CDR2 SNEGSKA (reference sequence).

The V gene is TRBV3-1, the J gene TRBJ2-3, with D perhaps matching TRBD2 (6 bases). Germline V gene sequence: CDR1 LGHDT, CDR2 YNNKEL (reference sequence). V dropped 2 bases and J dropped 1 base, with 19 bases sitting between them. The CDR3 is 18 amino acids. CDR3 sequence: CASSQLAVWGGGTDTQYF. CDR3 in DNA: TGTGCCAGCAGCCAATTGGCTGTTTGGGGAGGAGGCACAGATACGCAGTATTTT.

The V gene is TRBV7-9, the J gene TRBJ2-1; 7 bases fit TRBD2. CDR1 and CDR2 from the germline V gene are SEHNR and FQNEAQ (reference sequence). Germline trimming cut 0 bases from V and 3 bases from J; bases unmatched to any gene: 8. There are 17 residues in the CDR3. CDR3 region: CASSLATSLKNYNEQFF. In DNA form, the CDR3 reads TGTGCCAGCAGCTTAGCGACTAGCCTCAAAAACTACAATGAGCAGTTCTTC.

This rearrangement joins TRBV20-1 to TRBJ2-1; the match to TRBD2 covers 7 bases. The CDR3 contains 13 residues. Unmatched junction bases numbered 4, after V lost 8 bases and J lost 0 bases. Per germline, CDR1 DFQATT and CDR2 SNEGSKA (reference sequence). For the CDR3, the DNA is TGCAGTATAGCGGGTTCCTCCTACAATGAGCAGTTCTTC. This sequence encodes CSIAGSSYNEQFF.

The table lists this clonotype with a few counts. The rearrangement joins TRBV20-1 to TRBJ1-5; D gene unclear. Looked up from germline, CDR1 is DFQATT and CDR2 is SNEGSKA (reference sequence). The length of the CDR3 is 11 residues. V dropped 0 bases and J dropped 7 bases, with 4 bases sitting between them. The CDR3 loop reads CSARDRQPQHF. CDR3 nucleotides: TGCAGTGCTAGAGACAGGCAGCCCCAGCATTTT.

Regarding this clonotype: At one boundary the junction diverges from the germline segment, which might be a read error. The J gene is TRBJ1-1, the V gene TRBV10-3, with D uncertain. Germline CDR1 ENHRY, CDR2 SYGVKD. The CDR3 length is 14 residues. The CDR3 DNA sequence: TGTGCCATCAGTGAGGGAACCTTGAACACTGAAACTTTCTTT. Translating it yields CAISEGTLNTETFF.

This clonotype was seen a handful of times. The chain links TRBV5-1 to TRBJ1-2; TRBD1 agrees at 8 bases. This CDR3 is 19 amino acids long. J was trimmed by 0 bases and V by 4 bases; bases with no gene match: 17. Looked up from germline, CDR1 is SGHRS and CDR2 is YFSETQ. Here the CDR3 reads CASSPSGRGLLYPNYGYTF. The CDR3 nucleotides are TGCGCCAGCAGCCCGTCGGGCAGGGGGCTACTTTATCCTAACTATGGCTACACCTTC. Complete variable domain (other parts from reference TRBV5-1 and TRBJ1-2): KAGVTQTPRYLIKTRGQQVTLSCSPISGHRSVSWYQQTPGQGLQFLFEYFSETQRNKGNFPGRFSGRQFSNSRSEMNVSTLELGDSALYLCASSPSGRGLLYPNYGYTFGSGTRLTVV.

The V and J genes are TRBV2 and TRBJ2-1; D remains unclear. This CDR3 is built from 13 residues. V lost 6 bases to trimming and J lost 7 bases, with 13 bases between them. Germline V gene data show CDR1 as SNHLY and CDR2 as FYNNEI. The CDR3 DNA reads as TGTGCCAGCAGGACGGCGTGGCGGAATGAGCAGTTCTTC. Protein: CASRTAWRNEQFF.

To note about this clonotype: One junction end does not reproduce the germline sequence, and a read error may be involved. The V call is TRBV5-1, the J call TRBJ1-6; TRBD1 matches at 8 bases. Germline V gene lookup returns CDR1 SGHRS and CDR2 YFSETQ. The CDR3 contains 16 residues. CDR3 protein: CASSLGRTGSDSPPHF. DNA for the CDR3: TGCGCCAGCAGCTTGGGCCGGACAGGGAGCGATTCACCCCCCCACTTT.

The chain has TRBV25-1 and TRBJ1-5; D is perhaps TRBD1 (6 bases). V shed 3 bases and J shed 0 bases, with 9 bases lying between them. Germline V CDR1 and CDR2: MGHDK, SYGVNS. The CDR3 length is 15 residues. The CDR3 DNA reads TGTGCCAGCAGTGAGACAGGTTATAGCAATCAGCCCCAGCATTTT. Residues: CASSETGYSNQPQHF.

This clonotype was picked up a small number of times. This rearrangement joins TRBV27 to TRBJ1-2; 9 bases fit TRBD1. The CDR3 loop spans 13 amino acids. The V gene's germline CDR1 is MNHEY and CDR2 SMNVEV (reference sequence). V lost 6 bases to trimming and J lost 5 bases; unmatched junction nucleotides: 4. The CDR3 reads CASRDRGIYGYTF. CDR3 sequence (DNA): TGTGCCAGCAGGGACAGGGGAATTTATGGCTACACCTTC.

The gene calls are TRBV6-2 or TRBV6-3 and TRBJ1-5; 9 bases are a match to TRBD1. The length of the CDR3 is 16 residues. Looked up from germline, CDR1 is MNHEY and CDR2 is SVGEGT. J gave up 3 bases and V 1 base, and 4 bases lay outside the gene matches. This chain's CDR3 is CASSYFRDRDNQPQHF. The CDR3, as DNA: TGTGCCAGCAGTTACTTCCGGGACAGGGACAATCAGCCCCAGCATTTT.

V and J are TRBV7-9 and TRBJ2-7, with 10 bases fitting TRBD2. The CDR3 covers 15 residues. The V gene end was trimmed by 5 bases and the J gene end by 2 bases; junction bases not matched to a gene: 6. Germline assignment: CDR1 SEHNR and CDR2 FQNEAQ (reference sequence). CDR3 DNA: TGTGCCAGCAGCCCAGCGGGGGGGCCCCCCTACGAGCAGTACTTC. Its translation is CASSPAGGPPYEQYF. Filled out from reference TRBV7-9 and TRBJ2-7, the complete variable domain reads DTGVSQNPRHKITKRGQNVTFRCDPISEHNRLYWYRQTLGQGPEFLTYFQNEAQLEKSRLLSDRFSAERPKGSFSTLEIQRTEQGDSAMYLCASSPAGGPPYEQYFGPGTRLTVT.

This clonotype was detected only a few times. The chain combines TRBV4-2 with TRBJ2-3; no definite D call. The CDR3 spans 14 residues. The germline V gene has CDR1 LGHNA and CDR2 YNFKEQ. With 0 bases removed from V and 8 bases from J, the gap between germline ends came to 12 bases. CDR3 bases: TGTGCCAGCAGCCAAGATCTGCCCCCTGGTACGCAGTATTTT. It is translated as CASSQDLPPGTQYF.

This sequence joins TRBV5-6 and TRBJ2-5; D uncertain. Trimming left V 4 bases short and J 4 bases short, with 11 bases between. Germline V lookup: CDR1 SGHDT, CDR2 YYEEEE. The CDR3 is 13 amino acids. The chain's CDR3 is CASSHEWGETQYF. DNA for the CDR3: TGTGCCAGCAGCCATGAATGGGGAGAGACCCAGTACTTC. Complete variable domain (other parts from reference TRBV5-6 and TRBJ2-5): DAGVTQSPTHLIKTRGQQVTLRCSPKSGHDTVSWYQQALGQGPQFIFQYYEEEERQRGNFPDRFSGHQFPNYSSELNVNALLLGDSALYLCASSHEWGETQYFGPGTRLLVL.

This chain uses TRBV20-1 with TRBJ1-6; D gene unclear. The CDR3 covers 12 residues. Germline V gene data show CDR1 as DFQATT and CDR2 as SNEGSKA (reference sequence). Trimming cost V 6 bases and J 5 bases, with 8 bases left between them. CDR3 in amino acids: CSAGNNNSPLHF. The CDR3 nucleotides are TGCAGTGCGGGGAACAATAATTCACCCCTCCACTTT.

The CDR3 DNA reads TGTGCCACCGGGCTTTTACCAATTGGAATGAACACTGAAGCTTTCTTT. This translates into CATGLLPIGMNTEAFF. The gene calls are TRBV6-1 and TRBJ1-1, with D hard to call. Germline CDR1 and CDR2: MNHNS and SASEGT. The CDR3 runs 16 residues. V lost 10 bases to trimming and J lost 0 bases, with 21 bases between them.

J is TRBJ2-5 and V is TRBV5-1, with D hard to call. CDR3 length equals 14 residues. Trimming left V 0 bases short and J 6 bases short, with 12 bases between. Germline V lookup: CDR1 SGHRS, CDR2 YFSETQ. The CDR3 loop reads CASSLAAGSKTQYF. The DNA for the CDR3 is TGCGCCAGCAGCTTGGCTGCAGGCTCAAAGACCCAGTACTTC.

This clonotype came up many times. V is TRBV20-1 and J is TRBJ2-5; D is unclear. The CDR3 loop spans 12 amino acids. CDR1 and CDR2 from the germline V gene are DFQATT and SNEGSKA (reference sequence). Between the trimmed V and J ends, which lost 6 bases and 4 bases, there was a span of 12 bases. CDR3 protein: CSATPYLETQYF. The CDR3 region has the DNA TGCAGTGCCACCCCCTACCTAGAGACCCAGTACTTC.